This TCR beta chain was identified in a study of blood T cell repertoires in COVID-19. Study-level information: Samples of COVID-19 (acute and convalescent) were obtained from the United States, Italy and Spain. Sample material is recorded as cDNA or gDNA derived from T cells, B-cell-depleted T cells, or PBMCs.

As originally analysed: Estimated nucleated cell counts came from reference gene primer amplification. Only in-frame clones appear in the TCRdb table, and some are missing; sequencing was by immunoSEQ multiplex PCR. V, J and clone size derive from that table, while D and trimming were established from the DNA sequence. The sample contains roughly 250,000 clones, about 88% of which appear only once. This clone appeared once. The germline gives CDR1 LGHNA, CDR2 YNFKEQ. V lost 3 bases, J lost 4 bases, and 5 bases stayed unmatched. The CDR3 consists of 16 residues. The chain couples TRBV4-2 to TRBJ2-3; 12 positions match TRBD2. The sequence derives from a man aged 55 to 70 who had recovered from COVID-19. The sequenced sample was peripheral blood. CDR3 protein: CASSQETSGGSDTQYF. The CDR3, as DNA: TGTGCCAGCAGCCAGGAGACTAGCGGGGGATCAGATACGCAGTATTTT.